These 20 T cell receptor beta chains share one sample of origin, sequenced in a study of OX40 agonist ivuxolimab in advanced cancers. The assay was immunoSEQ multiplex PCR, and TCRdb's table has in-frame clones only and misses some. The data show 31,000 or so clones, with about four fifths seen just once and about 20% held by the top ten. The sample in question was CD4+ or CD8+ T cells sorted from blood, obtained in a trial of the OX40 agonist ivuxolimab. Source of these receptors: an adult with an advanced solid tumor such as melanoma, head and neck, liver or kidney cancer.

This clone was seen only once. DNA of the CDR3: TGCGCCAGCTGGCGAGCAGGGGGGAGAGAGCAGTTCTTC. Its translation: CASWRAGGREQFF. The rearrangement joins TRBV5-1 to TRBJ2-1; perhaps TRBD1 as D (7 bases). This CDR3 spans 13 amino acids. Germline V gene lookup returns CDR1 SGHRS and CDR2 YFSETQ. Trimming pared 7 bases from V and 10 bases from J, leaving 18 bases between.

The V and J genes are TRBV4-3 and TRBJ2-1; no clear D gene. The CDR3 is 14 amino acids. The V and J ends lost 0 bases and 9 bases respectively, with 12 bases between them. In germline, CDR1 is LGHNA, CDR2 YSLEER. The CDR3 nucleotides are TGCGCCAGCAGCCAAGAACAGAGTCGGCGTGAGCAGTTCTTC. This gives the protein CASSQEQSRREQFF.

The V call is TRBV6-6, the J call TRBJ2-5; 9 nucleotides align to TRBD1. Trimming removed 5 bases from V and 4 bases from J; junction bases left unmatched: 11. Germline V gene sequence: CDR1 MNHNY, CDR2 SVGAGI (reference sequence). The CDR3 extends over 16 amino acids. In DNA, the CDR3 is TGTGCCAGCAGTCCCCGACAGGGGGTCGCTCTAGAGACCCAGTACTTC. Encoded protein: CASSPRQGVALETQYF.

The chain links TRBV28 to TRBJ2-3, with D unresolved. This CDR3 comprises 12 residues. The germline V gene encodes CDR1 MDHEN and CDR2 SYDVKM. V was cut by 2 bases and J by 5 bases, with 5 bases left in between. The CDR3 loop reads CASSLVGDTQYF. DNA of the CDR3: TGTGCCAGCAGTTTAGTGGGAGATACGCAGTATTTT.

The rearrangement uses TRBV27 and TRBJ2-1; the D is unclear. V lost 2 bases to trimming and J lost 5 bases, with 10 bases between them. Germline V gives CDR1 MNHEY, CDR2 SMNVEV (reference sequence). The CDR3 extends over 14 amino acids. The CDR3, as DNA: TGTGCCAGCAGTTTAAAGGTCATTCACAATGAGCAGTTCTTC. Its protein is CASSLKVIHNEQFF.

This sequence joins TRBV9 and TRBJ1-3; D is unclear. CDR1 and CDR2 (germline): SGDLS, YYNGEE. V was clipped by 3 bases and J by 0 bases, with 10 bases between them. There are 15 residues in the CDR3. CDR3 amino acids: CASSEGTDSGNTIYF. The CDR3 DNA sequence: TGTGCCAGCAGCGAAGGCACAGACTCTGGAAACACCATATATTTT.

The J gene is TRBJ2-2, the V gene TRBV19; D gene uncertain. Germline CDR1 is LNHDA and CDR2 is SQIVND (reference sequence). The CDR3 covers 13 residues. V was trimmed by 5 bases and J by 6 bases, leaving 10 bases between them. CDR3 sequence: CASSPRSPGELFF. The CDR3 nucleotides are TGTGCCAGTAGTCCTCGATCGCCCGGGGAGCTGTTTTTT.

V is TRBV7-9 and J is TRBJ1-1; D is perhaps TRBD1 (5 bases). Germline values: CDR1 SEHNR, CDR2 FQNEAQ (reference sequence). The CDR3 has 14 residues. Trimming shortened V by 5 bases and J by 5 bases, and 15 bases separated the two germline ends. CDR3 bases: TGTGCCAGCAGCGGAGACAGTAGAAGGACTGAAGCTTTCTTT. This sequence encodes CASSGDSRRTEAFF.

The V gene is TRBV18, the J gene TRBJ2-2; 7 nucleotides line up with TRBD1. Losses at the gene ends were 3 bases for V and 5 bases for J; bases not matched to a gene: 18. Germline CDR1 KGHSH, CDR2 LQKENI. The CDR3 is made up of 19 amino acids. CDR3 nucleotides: TGTGCCAGCTCACCTTCCATACAGGGGAGACCCGAAGGGACCGGGGAGCTGTTTTTT. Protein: CASSPSIQGRPEGTGELFF.

The CDR3, as DNA: TGTGCCAGCAGTTACGGGGGCAGGGACTACGAGCAGTACTTC. It yields the protein CASSYGGRDYEQYF. This rearrangement joins TRBV6-5 to TRBJ2-7, with D tentatively TRBD1 (6 bases). The CDR3 sequence is 14 residues long. CDR1 and CDR2 (germline): MNHEY, SVGAGI. The V end was cut by 2 bases, the J end by 3 bases, with 11 bases between.

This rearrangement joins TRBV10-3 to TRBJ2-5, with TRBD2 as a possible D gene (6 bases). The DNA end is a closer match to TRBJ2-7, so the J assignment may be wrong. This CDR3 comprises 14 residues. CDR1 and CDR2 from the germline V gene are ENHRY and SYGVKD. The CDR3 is CATEKRAGSYEQYF. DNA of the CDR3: TGTGCCACCGAAAAGCGGGCCGGGTCCTACGAGCAGTACTTC.

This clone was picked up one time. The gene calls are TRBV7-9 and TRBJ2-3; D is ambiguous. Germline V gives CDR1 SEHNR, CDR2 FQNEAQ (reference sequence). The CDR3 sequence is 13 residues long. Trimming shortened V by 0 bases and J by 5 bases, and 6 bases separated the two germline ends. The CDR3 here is CASSLAHKDTQYF. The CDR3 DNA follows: TGTGCCAGCAGCTTAGCGCATAAAGATACGCAGTATTTT. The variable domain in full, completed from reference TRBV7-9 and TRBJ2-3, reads DTGVSQNPRHKITKRGQNVTFRCDPISEHNRLYWYRQTLGQGPEFLTYFQNEAQLEKSRLLSDRFSAERPKGSFSTLEIQRTEQGDSAMYLCASSLAHKDTQYFGPGTRLTVL.

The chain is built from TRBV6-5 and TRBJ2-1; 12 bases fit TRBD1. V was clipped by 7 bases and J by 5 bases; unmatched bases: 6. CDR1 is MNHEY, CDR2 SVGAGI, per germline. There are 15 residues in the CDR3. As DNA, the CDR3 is TGTGCCAGCACCTTGGGGACAGGGGGCAACAATGAGCAGTTCTTC. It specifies CASTLGTGGNNEQFF.

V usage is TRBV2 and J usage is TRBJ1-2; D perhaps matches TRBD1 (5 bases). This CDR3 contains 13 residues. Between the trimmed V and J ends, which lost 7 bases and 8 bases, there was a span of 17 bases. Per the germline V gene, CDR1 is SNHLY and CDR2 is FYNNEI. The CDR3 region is CASTPTGRPGYTF. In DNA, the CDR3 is TGTGCCAGCACCCCAACGGGGCGCCCGGGCTACACCTTC.

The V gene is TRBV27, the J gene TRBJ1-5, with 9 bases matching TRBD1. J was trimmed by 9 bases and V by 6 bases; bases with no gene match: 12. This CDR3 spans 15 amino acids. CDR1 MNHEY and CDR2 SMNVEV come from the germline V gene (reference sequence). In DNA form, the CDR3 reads TGTGCCAGCAGCCGCACCGGGACAGGGCTCAGGCCCCAGCATTTT. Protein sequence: CASSRTGTGLRPQHF.

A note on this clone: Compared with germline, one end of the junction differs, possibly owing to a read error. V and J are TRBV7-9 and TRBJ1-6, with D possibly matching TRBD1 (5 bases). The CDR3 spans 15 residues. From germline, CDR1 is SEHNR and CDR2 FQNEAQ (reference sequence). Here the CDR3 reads CAGSLNQGQGSPLHF. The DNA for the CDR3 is TGTGCCGGCAGCTTAAACCAGGGTCAGGGCTCACCCCTCCACTTT.

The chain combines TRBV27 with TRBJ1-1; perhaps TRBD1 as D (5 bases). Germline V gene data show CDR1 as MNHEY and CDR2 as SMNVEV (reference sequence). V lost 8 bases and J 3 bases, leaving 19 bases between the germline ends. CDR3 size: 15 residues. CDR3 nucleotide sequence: TGTGCCAGCCGCAGAATAGGGGCAATAGACACTGAAGCTTTCTTT. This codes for CASRRIGAIDTEAFF.

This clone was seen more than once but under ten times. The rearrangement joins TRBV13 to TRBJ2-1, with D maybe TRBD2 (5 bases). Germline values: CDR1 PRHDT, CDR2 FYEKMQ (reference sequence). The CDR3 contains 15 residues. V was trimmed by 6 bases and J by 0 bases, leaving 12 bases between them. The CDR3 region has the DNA TGTGCCAGCAGACCCAGCGGAAGCTCCTACAATGAGCAGTTCTTC. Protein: CASRPSGSSYNEQFF.

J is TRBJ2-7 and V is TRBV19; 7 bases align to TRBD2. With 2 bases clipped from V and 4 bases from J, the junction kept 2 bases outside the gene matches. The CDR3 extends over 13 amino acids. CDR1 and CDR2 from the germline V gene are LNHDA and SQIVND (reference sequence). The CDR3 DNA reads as TGTGCCAGTAGTATACGGGAGGCGTACGAGCAGTACTTC. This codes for CASSIREAYEQYF.

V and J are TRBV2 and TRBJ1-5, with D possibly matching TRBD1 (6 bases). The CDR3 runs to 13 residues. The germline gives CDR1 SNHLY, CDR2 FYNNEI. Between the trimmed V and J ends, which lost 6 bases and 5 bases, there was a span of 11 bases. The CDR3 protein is CASSRQVYQPQHF. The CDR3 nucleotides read TGTGCCAGCAGCAGACAGGTTTATCAGCCCCAGCATTTT.